The sequence of this T cell receptor beta chain was determined in a study of CD8+ T cells in alopecia areata (dated by TCRdb to 2017 to 2018). With respect to the entire study: Treated patients were enrolled in an open-label pilot trial of oral tofacitinib, 5 to 10 mg twice daily, for moderate-to-severe alopecia areata. The study used high-throughput TCRbeta sequencing to examine T cell clonal expansion in alopecia areata, in both the C3H/HeJ mouse model and human patients. RNA came from the PAXgene miRNA kit for fixed scalp, the miRNeasy kit for PBMCs, and the RNeasy kit for mouse skin. Clonality in the scalp was compared among normal scalp (n=4), patchy alopecia areata scalp (n=8), and alopecia totalis/universalis scalp (n=8). Biopsies were taken from tofacitinib-treated patients at baseline and at 4 and 24 weeks of treatment, and a later scalp biopsy was taken in several of the tofacitinib-treated patients. immunoSEQ multiplex PCR using 35 Vbeta forward primers and 13 Jbeta reverse primers was used to amplify TCRbeta CDR3 regions. In treated patients, disease severity was measured using the SALT score, which gives the percentage of scalp surface area affected. Human TCRbeta sequencing covered scalp tissue and sorted CD4+ and CD8+ peripheral blood T cells from patchy and totalis/universalis alopecia areata patients and healthy controls. Patients stayed on tofacitinib for 6 to 18 months and then had 6 months of follow-up off drug so that delayed response and recurrence could be assessed. General conclusions and limits of the study: Because the treated cohort was small and had only one nonresponder, larger studies are needed to examine links between baseline CD8+ expansion and response. Higher clonality and more expanded CD8+ clones were observed in lesional scalp than in normal scalp, particularly in alopecia totalis/universalis, a finding suggestive of antigenic drive. Resident alphabeta T cells in normal human skin are also sequenced, complicating scalp TCR repertoire analysis, unlike mouse skin dominated by gammadelta T cells. Scalp clonality and the number of expanded CD8+ clones among the top 100 scalp clones were significantly decreased by tofacitinib. Compared with mice, TCR sequences shared between patients were less clear, possibly partly because of HLA diversity across the patient population. During tofacitinib treatment, many expanded lesional clones remained in scalp and blood, and this persistence may partly explain relapse after treatment is stopped.

This clone has just one count. Its antigen specificity is not known. No much larger clone exists at a distance of one base, and base qualities are not known. According to the study, the label for this sample's time point signals: about 25 weeks on oral tofacitinib. Explained via the paper, the treatment or condition label denotes: oral pan-JAK inhibitor, 5-10 mg twice daily. Lesional scalp punch biopsies and peripheral blood were obtained from alopecia areata patients. After PBMCs were isolated by density centrifugation and stained for CD3, CD4 and CD8, a FACSAria was used to sort CD4+ and CD8+ T cells. The library was prepared using the immunoSEQ multiplex PCR assay. To provide template for TCR sequencing, every sample had RNA extracted and reverse transcribed into cDNA. First-strand cDNA was synthesized using SuperScript III with a 2:1 mix of oligo-dT and random hexamers. Amplification bias was assessed with a synthetic immune receptor repertoire, and residual bias was removed computationally. The original methods were these. Raw reads were preprocessed to remove errors, and CDR3 was defined according to IMGT conventions as the region from the conserved cysteine to phenylalanine. Clonality was calculated as 1 minus Shannon entropy normalized by log2 of the number of productive unique TCRs. Scalp TCRbeta sequences were cross-referenced with sorted blood CD4 and CD8 repertoires so that the CD4 or CD8 identity of scalp clones could be inferred. This is the immuneACCESS table as TCRdb keeps it, with only in-frame sequences that have V and J called. A part of the clones is gone; compared with another copy, unresolved V genes explain less than half, and the rest is unexplained. The DNA was the basis for D and trimming; V, J and clone size are from that table. The sample records roughly 200,000 clones, roughly 50% of which are singletons. Jointly, the top ten make up about a tenth of the sample.

The material was CD8+ T cells sorted from blood, obtained at week 24, from a patient treated with tofacitinib. The receptor's source is a human donor with alopecia areata.

The DNA sequence is as follows: TGTGCCAGTTCCGGGACAGGGGGCGCTTACCAGCCCCAGCATTTT. This yields the protein CASSGTGGAYQPQHF. The V and J genes are TRBV2 and TRBJ1-5; 12 central bases correspond to TRBD1. The cysteine opens and the phenylalanine closes a CDR3 of 15 amino acids. The only DNA kept is the CDR3, 45 bases in frame from the first base. The germline V gene encodes CDR1 SNHLY and CDR2 FYNNEI. Germline trimming amounts to 9 bases on V and 7 bases on J, with 10 as the count of junction bases outside the gene matches.